This is a list of T cell receptor beta chains from one sample in a study of cytomegalovirus exposure and HLA in healthy donors. Data came from immunoSEQ multiplex PCR; TCRdb stores just in-frame clones and leaves some out. Among roughly 150,000 clones, about 70% were seen once, and the ten largest hold about 10%. Material for sequencing was PBMCs. The source of these receptors is a man younger than 40 in good health and CMV-seropositive. Both conserved end residues are part of each CDR3. The D gene is left open where the match is weak. Clone size is stated in some rows and not others, as once, few, many or a class when expanded.

TRBV30	TRBD2	few	TRBJ2-2	CAWRGTSGTSGELFF	TGTGCCTGGAGGGGGACTAGCGGGACTTCCGGGGAGCTGTTTTTT
TRBV6-6	NA	NA	TRBJ1-1	CASTKGEMNTEAFF	TGTGCCAGCACCAAAGGGGAAATGAACACTGAAGCTTTCTTT
TRBV10-1	TRBD1	NA	TRBJ2-5	CASSEQGETQYF	TGCGCCAGCAGTGAACAGGGGGAGACCCAGTACTTC
TRBV14	NA	NA	TRBJ2-3	CASSQDLIYLGADTQYF	TGTGCCAGCAGCCAAGATCTAATCTATCTAGGCGCAGATACGCAGTATTTT
TRBV29-1	NA	few	TRBJ1-1	CSVPPRPGGTEAFF	TGCAGCGTGCCGCCGAGGCCCGGTGGCACTGAAGCTTTCTTT
TRBV11-3	TRBD1	NA	TRBJ2-1	CASSLGQGGNEQFF	TGTGCCAGCAGCTTGGGACAGGGAGGCAATGAGCAGTTCTTC
TRBV11-2	NA	few	TRBJ2-5	CASSLRPTGETQYF	TGTGCCAGCAGCTTAAGGCCAACAGGGGAGACCCAGTACTTC
TRBV5-1	NA	NA	TRBJ2-7	CASSLFAQGSYEQYF	TGCGCCAGCAGCTTGTTTGCCCAGGGGTCCTACGAGCAGTACTTC
TRBV6-1	NA	once	TRBJ1-1	CASSDISRGFGEAFF	TGTGCCAGCAGTGACATCTCGAGAGGGTTTGGTGAAGCTTTCTTT
TRBV10-2	NA	few	TRBJ1-3	CASSEAGDSGNTIYF	TGCGCCAGCAGTGAGGCCGGGGACTCTGGAAACACCATATATTTT
TRBV27	NA	NA	TRBJ2-7	CASSPYTGAYEQYF	TGTGCCAGCAGTCCATACACGGGTGCCTACGAGCAGTACTTC
TRBV9	TRBD2	NA	TRBJ2-1	CASSIRETSGSDEQFF	TGTGCCAGCAGCATAAGGGAGACTAGCGGGAGCGATGAGCAGTTCTTC
TRBV5-1	TRBD2	few	TRBJ2-1	CASSLPAPSGINEQFF	TGCGCCAGCAGCTTACCGGCCCCTAGCGGGATCAATGAGCAGTTCTTC
TRBV4-1	TRBD1	NA	TRBJ1-2	CASSQSGQGDYGYTF	TGCGCCAGCAGCCAATCGGGACAGGGTGACTATGGCTACACCTTC
TRBV19	TRBD1	NA	TRBJ2-4	CASSTPFDRAIAKNIQYF	TGTGCCAGTAGCACCCCCTTTGACAGGGCGATAGCCAAAAACATTCAGTACTTC
TRBV30	TRBD1	NA	TRBJ1-1	CAWLQGGPDTEAFF	TGTGCCTGGCTTCAGGGGGGTCCCGACACTGAAGCTTTCTTT
TRBV6-5	TRBD1	NA	TRBJ2-7	CASSYSRQGHEQYF	TGTGCCAGCAGTTACTCCCGACAGGGCCACGAGCAGTACTTC
TRBV5-4	TRBD2	NA	TRBJ2-7	CANPGGSGVLYEQYF	TGTGCCAACCCGGGGGGATCCGGGGTCCTATACGAGCAGTACTTC
TRBV7-3	NA	NA	TRBJ1-1	CASSFGGEAFF	TGTGCCAGCAGCTTCGGCGGGGAAGCTTTCTTT
TRBV19	NA	NA	TRBJ1-3	CASTVDRMSSGNTIYF	TGTGCCAGTACCGTCGACAGGATGAGCTCTGGAAACACCATATATTTT
TRBV5-1	NA	NA	TRBJ2-5	CASSYLDSQETQYF	TGCGCCAGCAGCTACTTGGACAGCCAAGAGACCCAGTACTTC
TRBV7-2	NA	few	TRBJ2-3	CASSNARDTQYF	TGTGCCAGCAGCAACGCTAGGGATACGCAGTATTTT
TRBV18	TRBD1	NA	TRBJ1-4	CASSPPTGNNEKLFF	TGTGCCAGCTCACCACCGACAGGGAATAATGAAAAACTGTTTTTT
TRBV19	TRBD2	NA	TRBJ2-7	CASSIGGAGGYEQYF	TGTGCCAGTAGTATCGGGGGGGCGGGAGGATACGAGCAGTACTTC
TRBV6-5	TRBD2	NA	TRBJ2-1	CASSLPLAGNNEQFF	TGTGCCAGCAGTCTCCCACTAGCGGGGAACAATGAGCAGTTCTTC
TRBV19	TRBD1	NA	TRBJ2-7	CASSLRQGNSYEQYF	TGTGCCAGTAGCCTACGACAGGGTAACTCCTACGAGCAGTACTTC
TRBV11-2	TRBD2	NA	TRBJ2-1	CASSLGQGGLANEQFF	TGTGCCAGCAGCTTAGGCCAGGGGGGACTAGCGAATGAGCAGTTCTTC
TRBV28	TRBD1	NA	TRBJ1-1	CASRLLQGDTEAFF	TGTGCCAGCAGACTGTTACAGGGGGACACTGAAGCTTTCTTT
TRBV10-3	NA	NA	TRBJ2-5	CAIRTTDQETQYF	TGTGCCATCAGAACGACAGATCAAGAGACCCAGTACTTC
TRBV28	NA	NA	TRBJ1-4	CASSVSPDATNEKLFF	TGTGCCAGCAGTGTCTCCCCAGATGCAACTAATGAAAAACTGTTTTTT
TRBV18	NA	NA	TRBJ1-1	CASSPNPGEGNTEAFF	TGTGCCAGCTCCCCGAATCCAGGGGAAGGGAACACTGAAGCTTTCTTT
TRBV27	NA	NA	TRBJ2-7	CASSLDPRSYEQYF	TGTGCCAGCAGTTTAGATCCACGGTCCTACGAGCAGTACTTC
TRBV5-1	NA	NA	TRBJ1-1	CASSSHSGTTEAFF	TGCGCCAGCAGCTCTCACTCCGGGACAACTGAAGCTTTCTTT
TRBV7-9	NA	few	TRBJ2-7	CASSQPTVGYEQYF	TGTGCCAGCAGCCAGCCGACTGTCGGTTACGAGCAGTACTTC
TRBV7-9	TRBD2	NA	TRBJ2-1	CASSWTSGSFEQFF	TGTGCCAGCAGCTGGACTAGCGGGAGCTTTGAGCAGTTCTTC
TRBV11-2	NA	NA	TRBJ1-3	CASSLYGGSSGNTIYF	TGTGCCAGCAGCTTATATGGGGGGAGCTCTGGAAACACCATATATTTT
TRBV29-1	TRBD1	NA	TRBJ1-1	CSGRGRRDTEAFF	TGCAGCGGTAGGGGGCGTAGGGACACTGAAGCTTTCTTT
TRBV6-5	NA	NA	TRBJ1-1	CASSVEVGNTEAFF	TGTGCCAGCAGTGTAGAGGTTGGGAACACTGAAGCTTTCTTT
TRBV6-4	TRBD2	few	TRBJ2-1	CASSPGTSANEQFF	TGTGCCAGCAGCCCCGGGACTAGCGCAAATGAGCAGTTCTTC
TRBV30	NA	NA	TRBJ2-5	CAWNIGGGETQYF	TGTGCCTGGAATATAGGGGGTGGGGAGACCCAGTACTTC
TRBV11-2	NA	NA	TRBJ2-7	CATLRSSGSYEQYF	TGTGCCACGCTTCGGTCCAGCGGAAGCTACGAGCAGTACTTC
TRBV7-3	TRBD2	NA	TRBJ2-1	CASSRGLAGSNEQFF	TGTGCCAGCAGCCGTGGACTAGCGGGAAGTAATGAGCAGTTCTTC
TRBV7-9	NA	NA	TRBJ2-5	CASSFPLVETQYF	TGTGCCAGCAGCTTTCCGCTAGTGGAGACCCAGTACTTC
TRBV4-2	TRBD2	NA	TRBJ2-7	CASSQEALAGGGADEQYF	TGTGCCAGCAGCCAAGAGGCTCTAGCGGGAGGGGGGGCGGACGAGCAGTACTTC
TRBV5-1	NA	NA	TRBJ1-2	CASSLALGGNYGYTF	TGCGCCAGCAGCTTGGCCTTGGGGGGTAACTATGGCTACACCTTC
TRBV6-6	TRBD1	NA	TRBJ1-1	CASSYMGTGGFDEAFF	TGTGCCAGCAGTTACATGGGGACAGGGGGTTTTGATGAAGCTTTCTTT
TRBV12-5	TRBD1	few	TRBJ1-2	CASGFGPTGGLSGYTF	TGTGCTAGTGGTTTCGGACCGACAGGGGGACTTTCTGGCTACACCTTC
TRBV14	NA	NA	TRBJ1-2	CASSQAGAKGTVGYTF	TGTGCCAGCAGCCAGGCTGGGGCAAAGGGAACTGTTGGCTACACCTTC
TRBV11-3	NA	NA	TRBJ2-1	CASSLSNYNEQFF	TGTGCCAGCAGCTTATCTAACTACAATGAGCAGTTCTTC
TRBV10-1	TRBD2	NA	TRBJ2-7	CASSVLAGGGEQYF	TGCGCCAGCAGTGTACTAGCGGGAGGCGGCGAGCAGTACTTC
TRBV30	NA	NA	TRBJ1-6	CAWSSAGPHDSPLHF	TGTGCCTGGAGTAGCGCGGGGCCCCATGATTCACCCCTCCACTTT